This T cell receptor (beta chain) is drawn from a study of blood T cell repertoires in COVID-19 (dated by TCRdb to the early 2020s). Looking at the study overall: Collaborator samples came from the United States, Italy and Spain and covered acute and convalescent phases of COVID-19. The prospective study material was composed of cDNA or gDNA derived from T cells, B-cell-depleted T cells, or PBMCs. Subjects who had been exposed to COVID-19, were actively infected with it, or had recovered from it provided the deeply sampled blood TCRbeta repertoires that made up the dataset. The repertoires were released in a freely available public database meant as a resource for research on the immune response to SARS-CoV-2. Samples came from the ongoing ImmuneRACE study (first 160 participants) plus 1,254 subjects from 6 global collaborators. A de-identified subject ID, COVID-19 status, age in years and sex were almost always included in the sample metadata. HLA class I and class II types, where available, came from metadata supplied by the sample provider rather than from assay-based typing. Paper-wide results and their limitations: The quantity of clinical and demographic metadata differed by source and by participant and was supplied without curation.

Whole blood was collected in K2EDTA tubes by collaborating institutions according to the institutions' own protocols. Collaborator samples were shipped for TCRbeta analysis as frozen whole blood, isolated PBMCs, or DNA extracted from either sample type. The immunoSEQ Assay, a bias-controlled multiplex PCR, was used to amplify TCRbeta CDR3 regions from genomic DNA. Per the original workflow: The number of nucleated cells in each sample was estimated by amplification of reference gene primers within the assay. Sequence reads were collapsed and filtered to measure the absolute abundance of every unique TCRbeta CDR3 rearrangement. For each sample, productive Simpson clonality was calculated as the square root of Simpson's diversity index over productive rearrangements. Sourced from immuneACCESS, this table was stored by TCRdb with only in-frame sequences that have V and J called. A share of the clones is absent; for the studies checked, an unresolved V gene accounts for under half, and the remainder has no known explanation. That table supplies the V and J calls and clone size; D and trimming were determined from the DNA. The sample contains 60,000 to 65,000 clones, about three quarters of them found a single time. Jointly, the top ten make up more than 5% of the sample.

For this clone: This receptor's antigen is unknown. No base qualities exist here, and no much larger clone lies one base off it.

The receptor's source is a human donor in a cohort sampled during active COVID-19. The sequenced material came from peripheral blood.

CDR3 protein: CASSLYSGGDTQYF. The sequenced DNA: TGTGCCAGCAGTTTATATTCGGGGGGGGATACGCAGTATTTT. The sequence joins TRBV28 to TRBJ2-3, with 8 bases in between that match TRBD2. From the cysteine through the phenylalanine, the CDR3 covers 14 amino acids. Left in the record is the CDR3 DNA by itself, 42 bases read in frame from the first base. Sequences MDHEN (CDR1) and SYDVKM (CDR2) are obtained from the germline V gene. The germline V and J ends show losses of 1 base and 6 bases respectively, and no gene match explains 3 bases of the junction.